A single count supports the clone carrying this TCR beta chain. Its antigen is not identified. CDR1 and CDR2 (germline): LGHDT, YNNKEL (reference sequence). Trimming stripped 1 base from V and 0 bases from J, with 10 bases between. This CDR3 spans 16 amino acids. The data belong to a study of CD8 T cells in Susac syndrome. Notes on the study in general: There was no clonal expansion in the CD4+ T cell repertoires of Susac syndrome.

RNA totalling about 0.5 to 1 ug underwent reverse transcription with random hexamers. Amplification of TCR beta CDR3 by immunoSEQ multiplex PCR spanned 54 Vbeta and 13 Jbeta. Using its own MiXCR run on the immunoSEQ multiplex PCR reads, TCRdb lists one record per CDR3 protein. In the table there are 150,000 to 200,000 distinct CDR3 sequences, over 90% of which are singletons. CD8+ and CD4+ T cells from blood underwent TCR beta sequencing. Patients having Susac syndrome satisfied recently defined diagnostic criteria for definite or probable disease. The clonotype was recovered from a human donor with Susac syndrome. The chain carries TRBV3-1 and TRBJ1-3; D call uncertain. Sequencing was done on a sample of CD4+ T cells from PBMCs. The CDR3 protein is CASSQVLPHSGNTIYF. The CDR3 DNA sequence: TGTGCCAGCAGCCAAGTCCTACCTCACTCTGGAAACACCATATATTTT. Together with reference TRBV3-1 and TRBJ1-3, the CDR3 gives the full variable domain: DTAVSQTPKYLVTQMGNDKSIKCEQNLGHDTMYWYKQDSKKFLKIMFSYNNKELIINETVPNRFSPKSPDKAHLNLHINSLELGDSAVYFCASSQVLPHSGNTIYFGEGSWLTVV.